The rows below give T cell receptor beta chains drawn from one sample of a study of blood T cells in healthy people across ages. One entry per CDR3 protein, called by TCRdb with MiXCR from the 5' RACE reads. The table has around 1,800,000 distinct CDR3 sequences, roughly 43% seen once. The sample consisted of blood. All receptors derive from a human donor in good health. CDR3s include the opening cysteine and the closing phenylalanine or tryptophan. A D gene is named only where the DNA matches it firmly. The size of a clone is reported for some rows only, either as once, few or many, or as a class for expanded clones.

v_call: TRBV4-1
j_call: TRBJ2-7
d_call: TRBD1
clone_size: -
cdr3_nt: TGCGCCAGCAGACCTACTACAGGGGACTACGAGCAGTACTTC
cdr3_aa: CASRPTTGDYEQYF

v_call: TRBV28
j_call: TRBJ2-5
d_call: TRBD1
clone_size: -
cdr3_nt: TGTGCCAGCAGTCCCTCGTCGGGACAGACGTACCAAGAGACCCAGTACTTC
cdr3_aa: CASSPSSGQTYQETQYF

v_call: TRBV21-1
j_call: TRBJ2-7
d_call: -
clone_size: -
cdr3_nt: TGTGCCAGCAGCAAAGGAGGGGGACGCCTCTCCTACGAGCAGTACTTC
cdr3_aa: CASSKGGGRLSYEQYF

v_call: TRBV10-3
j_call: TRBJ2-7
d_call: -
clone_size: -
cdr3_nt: TGTGCCATCACCGGGGGACCCCAGGAATACGAGCAGTACTTC
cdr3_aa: CAITGGPQEYEQYF

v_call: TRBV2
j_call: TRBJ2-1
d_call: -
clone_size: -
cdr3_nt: TGTGCCAGCGGGAAGACGTCCTACTGGAATGAGCAGTTCTTC
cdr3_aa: CASGKTSYWNEQFF

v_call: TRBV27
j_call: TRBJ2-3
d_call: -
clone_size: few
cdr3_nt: TGTGCCAGCAGTTTATTCAGGTCAGGGAGCACAGATACGCAGTATTTT
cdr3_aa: CASSLFRSGSTDTQYF

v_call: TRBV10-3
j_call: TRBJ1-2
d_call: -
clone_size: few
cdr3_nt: TGTGCCACACACAGGGAAGCGTATGGCTACACCTTC
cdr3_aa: CATHREAYGYTF

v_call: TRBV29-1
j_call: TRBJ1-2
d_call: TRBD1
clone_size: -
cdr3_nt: TGCAGCGCCGAAGGGACAGACTATGGCTACACCTTC
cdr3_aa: CSAEGTDYGYTF

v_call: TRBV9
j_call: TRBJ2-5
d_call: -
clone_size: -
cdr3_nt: TGTGCCAGCAGCGTAGTAGGTCGGAGCCAAGAGACCCAGTACTTC
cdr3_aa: CASSVVGRSQETQYF

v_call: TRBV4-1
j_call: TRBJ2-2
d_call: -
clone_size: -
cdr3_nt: TGCGCCAGCAACCCAACGGCCAGCTACTTGGCCGGGGAGCTGTTTTTT
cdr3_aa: CASNPTASYLAGELFF

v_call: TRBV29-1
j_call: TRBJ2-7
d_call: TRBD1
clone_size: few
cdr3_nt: TGCAGCGTCCTAACAGGGGGCAATGTGGGAGAGCAGTACTTC
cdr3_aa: CSVLTGGNVGEQYF

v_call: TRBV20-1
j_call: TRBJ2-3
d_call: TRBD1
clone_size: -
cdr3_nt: TGCAGTGCTCATGGACAGGGCCAAAAAGATACGCAGTATTTT
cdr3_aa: CSAHGQGQKDTQYF

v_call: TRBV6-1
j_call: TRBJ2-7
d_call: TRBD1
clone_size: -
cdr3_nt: TGTGCCAGCACCCCGGACAGGGTGGGCGAGCAGTACTTC
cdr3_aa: CASTPDRVGEQYF

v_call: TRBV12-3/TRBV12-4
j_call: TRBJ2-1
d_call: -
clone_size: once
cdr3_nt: TGTGCCAGCAGTTGGAGTGACAGGTACAATGAGCAGTTCTTC
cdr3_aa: CASSWSDRYNEQFF

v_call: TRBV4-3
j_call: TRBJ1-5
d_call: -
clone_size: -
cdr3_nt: TGCGCCAGCAGCCAAGATCCCGGGCCTCAGCCCCAGCATTTT
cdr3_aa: CASSQDPGPQPQHF

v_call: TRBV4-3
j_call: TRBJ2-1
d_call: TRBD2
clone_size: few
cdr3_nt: TGCGCCAGCAGCCAAGATCTCACGGGGGGCTACAATGAGCAGTTCTTC
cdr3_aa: CASSQDLTGGYNEQFF

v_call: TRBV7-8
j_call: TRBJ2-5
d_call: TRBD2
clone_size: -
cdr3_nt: TGTGCCAGCCGGGAGGGGAGGTCAGGAGAGACCCAGTACTTC
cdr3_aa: CASREGRSGETQYF

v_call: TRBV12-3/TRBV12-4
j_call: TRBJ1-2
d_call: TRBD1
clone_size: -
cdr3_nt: TGTGCCAGCAGTTTAGCGACCAGGACAGGGGTCGGCTACACCTTC
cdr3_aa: CASSLATRTGVGYTF

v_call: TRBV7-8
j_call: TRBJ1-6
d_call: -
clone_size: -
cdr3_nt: TGTGCCAGCAGCTCACCACGAGACATAAGTAATTCACCCCTCCACTTT
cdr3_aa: CASSSPRDISNSPLHF

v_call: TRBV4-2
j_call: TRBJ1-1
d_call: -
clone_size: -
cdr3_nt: TGTGCCAGCAGCCAATTCGACACTGAAGCTTTCTTT
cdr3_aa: CASSQFDTEAFF

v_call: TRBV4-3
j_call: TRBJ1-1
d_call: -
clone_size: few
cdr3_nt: TGCGCCAGCAGCCAACAGGCTTGGCCTCGGACTGAAGCTTTCTTT
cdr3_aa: CASSQQAWPRTEAFF

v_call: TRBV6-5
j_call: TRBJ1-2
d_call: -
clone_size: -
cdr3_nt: TGTGCCAGCACCCGAGAGGGGCTGGAGGGCTACACCTTC
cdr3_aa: CASTREGLEGYTF

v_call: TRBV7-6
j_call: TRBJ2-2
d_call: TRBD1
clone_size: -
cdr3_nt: TGTGCCAGCAGACCGGTCCCGGGACAGGAATATGACGACACCGGGGAGCTGTTTTTT
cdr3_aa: CASRPVPGQEYDDTGELFF

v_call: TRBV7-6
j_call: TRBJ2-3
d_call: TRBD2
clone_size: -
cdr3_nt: TGTGCCCGTCCGGGAGGGGACCTTCGCACAGATACGCAGTATTTT
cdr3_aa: CARPGGDLRTDTQYF

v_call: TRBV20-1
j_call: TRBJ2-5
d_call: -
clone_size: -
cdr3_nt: TGCAGTGCTAGGAAGGACGTTCAAGAGACCCAGTACTTC
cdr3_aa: CSARKDVQETQYF

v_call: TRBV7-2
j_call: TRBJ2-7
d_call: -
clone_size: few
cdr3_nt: TGTGCCAGCGGGGGCGAGCAGTACTTC
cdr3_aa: CASGGEQYF

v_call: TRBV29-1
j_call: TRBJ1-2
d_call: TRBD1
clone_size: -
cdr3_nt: TGCAGCGTTGAAAATTTGCAGGGGGGCTATGGCCACACCTTC
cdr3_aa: CSVENLQGGYGHTF

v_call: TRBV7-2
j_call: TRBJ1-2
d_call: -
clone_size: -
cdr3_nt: TGTGCCAGCAGCGGCAGTGTGGGGATACCCTATGGCTACACCTTC
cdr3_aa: CASSGSVGIPYGYTF

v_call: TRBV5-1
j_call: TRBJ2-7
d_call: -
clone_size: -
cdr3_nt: TGCACCAGCAGCTTGTTGCAGACTTCCTACGAGCAGTACTTC
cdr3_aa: CTSSLLQTSYEQYF

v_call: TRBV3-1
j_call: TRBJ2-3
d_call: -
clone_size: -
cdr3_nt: TGTGTCAGCAGCCAAGATTACAGTAAGCAGTATTTT
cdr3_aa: CVSSQDYSKQYF

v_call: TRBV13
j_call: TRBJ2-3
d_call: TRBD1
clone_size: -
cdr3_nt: TGTGCCAGCAGCTTAGACCCGGGACAGGGGTCAGATACGCAGTATTTT
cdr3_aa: CASSLDPGQGSDTQYF

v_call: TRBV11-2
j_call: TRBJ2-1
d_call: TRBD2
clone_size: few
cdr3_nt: TGTGCCAGCAGCCAGCGGGCGGGGGATAACAATGAGCAGTTCTTC
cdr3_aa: CASSQRAGDNNEQFF

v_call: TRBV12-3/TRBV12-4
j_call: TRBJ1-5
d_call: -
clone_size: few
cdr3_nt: TGTGCCAGCAGCCCGAGGGGAGAGGGTCAGCCCCAGCATTTT
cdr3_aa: CASSPRGEGQPQHF

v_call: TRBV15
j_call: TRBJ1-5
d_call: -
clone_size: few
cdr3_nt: TGTGCCACCAGCAGAGATCCGGGTCAGCCCCAGCATTTT
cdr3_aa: CATSRDPGQPQHF

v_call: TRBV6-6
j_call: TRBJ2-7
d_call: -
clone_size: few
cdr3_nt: TGTGCCAGCAGCGAGGTGGAGGGGGCGGTATACGAGCAGTACTTC
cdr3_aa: CASSEVEGAVYEQYF

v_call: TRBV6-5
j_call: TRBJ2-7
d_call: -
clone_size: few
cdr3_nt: TGTGCCAGCAGTAAGGGGTTTGTAGAGCAGTACTTC
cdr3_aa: CASSKGFVEQYF

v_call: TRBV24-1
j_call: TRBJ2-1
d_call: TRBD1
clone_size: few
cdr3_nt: TGTGCCACCAGTCAGGGACAGGGGGTTGATGAGCAGTTCTTC
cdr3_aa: CATSQGQGVDEQFF

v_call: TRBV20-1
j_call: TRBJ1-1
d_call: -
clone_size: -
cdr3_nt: TGCAGTGCTCCCCGTCCCGCAGACACTGAAGCTTTCTTT
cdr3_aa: CSAPRPADTEAFF

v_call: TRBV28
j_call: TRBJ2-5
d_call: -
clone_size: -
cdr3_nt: TGTGCCAGCAGTTTCTTCAGGGAGGAGACCCAGTACTTC
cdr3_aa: CASSFFREETQYF

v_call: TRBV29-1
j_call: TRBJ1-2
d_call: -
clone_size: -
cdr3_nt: TGCAGCGTTGAGATTACAGACTATGGCTACACCTTC
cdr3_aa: CSVEITDYGYTF

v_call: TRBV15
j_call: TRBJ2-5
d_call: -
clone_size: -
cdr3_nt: TGTGCCACCAGCAGAAGGACTGAAGAGACCCAGTACTTC
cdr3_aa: CATSRRTEETQYF

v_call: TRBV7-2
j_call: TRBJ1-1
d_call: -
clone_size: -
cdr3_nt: TGTGCCAGCAGCTCCGACAGCGGTTTGAACACTGAAGCTTTCTTT
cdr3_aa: CASSSDSGLNTEAFF

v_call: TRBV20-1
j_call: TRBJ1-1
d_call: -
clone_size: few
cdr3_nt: TGCAGTGCCCGGGCTGAAGCTTTCTTT
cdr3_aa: CSARAEAFF

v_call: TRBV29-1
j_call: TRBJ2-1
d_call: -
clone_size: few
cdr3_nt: TGCAGCACCCCCTCGTACAATGAGCAGTTCTTC
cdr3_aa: CSTPSYNEQFF

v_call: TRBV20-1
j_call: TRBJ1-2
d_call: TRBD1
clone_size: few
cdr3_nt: TGCAGTGCCGGACAGGGGGCCAGCTACACCTTC
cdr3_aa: CSAGQGASYTF

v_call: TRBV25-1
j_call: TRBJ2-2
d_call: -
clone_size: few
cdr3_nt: TGTGCCAGCAGTGAATATTTTTCTGGCACCGGGGAGCTGTTTTTT
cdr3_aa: CASSEYFSGTGELFF

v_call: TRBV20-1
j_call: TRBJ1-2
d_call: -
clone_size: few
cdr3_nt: TGCAGTGCTAAGGACTCAAACCGGGACCATGGCTACACCTTC
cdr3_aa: CSAKDSNRDHGYTF

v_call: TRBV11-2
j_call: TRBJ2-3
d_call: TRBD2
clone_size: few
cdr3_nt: TGTGCCAGCAGCTTCGGTTTTTCGGGACTAGCAACAGATACGCAGTATTTT
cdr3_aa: CASSFGFSGLATDTQYF

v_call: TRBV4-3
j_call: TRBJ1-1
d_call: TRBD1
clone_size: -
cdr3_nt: TGCGCCAGCAGCCAAGACCCCGGGACAGGGAACACTGAAGCTTTCTTT
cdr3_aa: CASSQDPGTGNTEAFF

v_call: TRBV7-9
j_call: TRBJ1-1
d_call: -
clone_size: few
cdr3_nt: TGTGCCAGCAGCTTGAGCAGCAGGGGCACTGAAGCTTTCTTT
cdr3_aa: CASSLSSRGTEAFF

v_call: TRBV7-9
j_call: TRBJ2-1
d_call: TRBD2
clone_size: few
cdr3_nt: TGTGCCAGCAGCTCTATCAAGGAGCGGGGGGAGAGGAATGAGCAGTTCTTC
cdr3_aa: CASSSIKERGERNEQFF

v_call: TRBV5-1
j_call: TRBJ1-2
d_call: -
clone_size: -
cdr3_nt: TGCGCCAGCAGGTTACCTCAGGACCATGGCTACACCTTC
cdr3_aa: CASRLPQDHGYTF

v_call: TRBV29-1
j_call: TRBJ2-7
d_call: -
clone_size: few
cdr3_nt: TGCAGCGTTGAAGTCCGGGGGCCCCCCTACGAGCAGTACTTC
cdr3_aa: CSVEVRGPPYEQYF

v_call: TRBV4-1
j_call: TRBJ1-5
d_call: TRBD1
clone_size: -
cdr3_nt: TGCGCCAGCAGCCAAGATTACAGGGGGCGTCAGCCCCAGCATTTT
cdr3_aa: CASSQDYRGRQPQHF

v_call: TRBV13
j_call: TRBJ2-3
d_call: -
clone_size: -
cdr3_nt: TGTGCCAGCAGCTTAGGCCTAATACCGACCACCCGAAGCACAGATACGCAGTATTTT
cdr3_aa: CASSLGLIPTTRSTDTQYF

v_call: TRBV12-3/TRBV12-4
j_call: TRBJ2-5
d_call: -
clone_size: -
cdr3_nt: TGTGCCAGCAGCCCCGCGGGTGTCTTCCAAGAGACCCAGTACTTC
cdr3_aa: CASSPAGVFQETQYF

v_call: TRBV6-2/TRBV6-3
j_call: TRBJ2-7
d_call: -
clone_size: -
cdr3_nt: TGTGCCAGCAGTTACGGGGGGGCCGCTGCGGAGCAGTACTTC
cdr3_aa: CASSYGGAAAEQYF